This T cell receptor beta chain was recovered during a study of cytomegalovirus exposure and HLA in healthy donors. Study summary: It was reported in a later analysis that the approximately 120 validation repertoires used the same platform as the roughly 670 first-cohort repertoires.

The V end lost 0 bases, the J end lost 0 bases, and 13 bases lay between the germline ends. Germline assignment: CDR1 SGHRS and CDR2 YFSETQ. CDR3 size: 16 residues. Method: immunoSEQ multiplex PCR; TCRdb's copy keeps in-frame clones and lacks some. The sample shows over 200,000 clones, approximately 86% of them seen only once. The material sequenced was PBMCs. V is TRBV5-1 and J is TRBJ2-7; D perhaps matches TRBD2 (5 bases). This TCR was recovered from a woman aged 18-30 years in good health and CMV-seronegative. CDR3 nucleotides: TGCGCCAGCAGCTTGGTAACCGGGGTAAACTCCTACGAGCAGTACTTC. It specifies CASSLVTGVNSYEQYF.